Shown below are 32 T cell receptor beta chains from a single sample sequenced in a study of T cells in women clearing cervical HPV infection. Generated by immunoSEQ multiplex PCR, the TCRdb table keeps only in-frame clones and is missing some. This sample's clone table lists around 9,200 clones. Material for sequencing was blood buffy coat. The receptors originated from a woman between 18 and 70 years old with a cervical HPV16 infection that either progressed to CIN3+ or cleared (not recorded which).

CDR3 region: CATRQGNQPQHF. The covered CDR3 bases are TGTGCCACCCGACAGGGTAATCAGCCC. The chain employs TRBV6-2 or TRBV6-3 and TRBJ1-5; 7 bases fit TRBD1. The CDR3 is cut off 3 residues early in the read; its end comes from the germline J gene. Germline V gives CDR1 MNHEY, CDR2 SVGEGT. The CDR3 consists of 12 residues. J was trimmed by 4 bases and V by 10 bases; bases with no gene match: 4.

As for this clone: The read finishes 3 residues shy of the CDR3 end, and the germline J gene is used to complete it. The rearrangement joins TRBV5-4 to TRBJ1-1; D remains ambiguous. The germline V and J ends were trimmed by 3 bases and 1 base, with 7 bases remaining between them. The CDR3 covers 13 residues. The germline CDR1 and CDR2 sequences are SGHNT and YYREEE (reference sequence). The CDR3 here is CASSSIGNTEAFF. The CDR3 bases that were read are TGTGCCAGCAGCTCGATCGGGAACACTGAA.

Turning to this clone: The read ends 3 residues before the CDR3 terminus; that terminus is restored from the germline J gene. V is TRBV20-1 and J is TRBJ2-3, with 9 bases identical to TRBD1. The CDR3 is 15 amino acids. Germline V gene sequence: CDR1 DFQATT, CDR2 SNEGSKA (reference sequence). The CDR3 loop reads CSARDPGQGNQPQYF. The CDR3 bases that were read are TGCAGTGCTAGAGACCCGGGACAGGGAAATCAGCCG.

A note on this clone: Read sequence stops 3 residues before the CDR3 end, and the germline J gene provides the missing end. Other DNA sequences of this sample code for an identical CDR3. The V and J genes are TRBV5-1 and TRBJ1-3, with a tentative D call TRBD1 (5 bases). V gave up 0 bases and J gave up 3 bases, with 10 bases separating them. There are 15 residues in the CDR3. The germline gives CDR1 SGHRS, CDR2 YFSETQ. The covered CDR3 bases are TGCGCCAGCAGCTTGGCCGGACAACTTGGAAACACC. Amino acid sequence: CASSLAGQLGNT. The entire CDR3 protein is CASSLAGQLGNTIYF.

Notes on this clone: The sequenced fragment ends 3 residues before the CDR3 boundary, so the rest is inferred from the germline J gene. The rearrangement joins TRBV2 to TRBJ2-7, with D tentatively TRBD1 (5 bases). There are 13 residues in the CDR3. CDR1 is SNHLY, CDR2 FYNNEI, per germline. The V end was cut by 3 bases, the J end by 2 bases, with 8 bases between. CDR3 DNA (partial): TGTGCCAGCAGTGAGGGGCCACCCTACGAG. It is translated as CASSEGPPYE. The entire CDR3 protein is CASSEGPPYEQYF.

Notes on this clone: The read comes to an end 3 residues before the CDR3 does, leaving the germline J gene to fill in the end. The chain recombines TRBV18 with TRBJ1-1; no clear D. V gave up 5 bases and J gave up 0 bases, with 7 bases separating them. Germline V gives CDR1 KGHSH, CDR2 LQKENI. The CDR3 consists of 13 residues. CDR3 bases read: TGTGCCAGCTCAGGGCTGATGAACACTGAA. Encoded protein: CASSGLMNTE. The whole CDR3 reads CASSGLMNTEAFF. Full variable domain (remainder filled in from reference TRBV18 and TRBJ1-1): NAGVMQNPRHLVRRRGQEARLRCSPMKGHSHVYWYRQLPEEGLKFMVYLQKENIIDESGMPKERFSAEFPKEGPSILRIQQVVRGDSAAYFCASSGLMNTEAFFGQGTRLTVV.

This clone is identified as medium-sized from frequency. With the read ending 3 residues before the CDR3 end, the germline J gene is used to fill in that end. This chain joins TRBV6-2 or TRBV6-3 and TRBJ2-2, with TRBD1 matching over 7 bases. Germline V lookup: CDR1 MNHEY, CDR2 SVGEGT. The CDR3 length is 17 residues. With 2 bases clipped from V and 5 bases from J, the junction kept 11 bases outside the gene matches. The covered CDR3 bases are TGTGCCAGCAGTTACAACCGGGACAGACACCAAACCGGGGAG. Protein: CASSYNRDRHQTGE. The complete CDR3 sequence is CASSYNRDRHQTGELFF.

The CDR3 loop reads CSAPVPGQGIEEKLFF. CDR3 DNA (partial): TGCAGTGCCCCCGTCCCGGGACAGGGGATAGAGGAAAAA. This rearrangement joins TRBV20-1 to TRBJ1-4; the match to TRBD1 covers 10 bases. The read is 3 residues too short to cover the CDR3 end, so that end is filled in from the germline J gene. This CDR3 has 16 amino acids. V shed 6 bases and J 8 bases; nucleotides not matched to a gene: 15. The germline CDR1 and CDR2 sequences are DFQATT and SNEGSKA (reference sequence).

Concerning this clone: The read is 3 residues too short to cover the CDR3 end, so that end is filled in from the germline J gene. The V and J genes are TRBV9 and TRBJ2-3, with 9 bases identical to TRBD2. The V segment lost 4 bases and the J segment 3 bases; nucleotides outside the gene matches: 12. Germline CDR1 reads SGDLS; CDR2 reads YYNGEE. This CDR3 spans 17 amino acids. The CDR3 protein is CASSLHPTSGGTDTQYF. CDR3 bases read: TGTGCCAGCAGCCTCCACCCGACCAGCGGGGGGACAGATACG. Together with reference TRBV9 and TRBJ2-3, the CDR3 gives the full variable domain: DSGVTQTPKHLITATGQRVTLRCSPRSGDLSVYWYQQSLDQGLQFLIQYYNGEERAKGNILERFSAQQFPDLHSELNLSSLELGDSALYFCASSLHPTSGGTDTQYFGPGTRLTVL.

Comments on this clone: Read sequence stops 3 residues before the CDR3 end, and the germline J gene provides the missing end. The rearrangement links TRBV5-8 to TRBJ1-5, with unresolved D. This CDR3 contains 15 residues. Trimming left V 5 bases short and J 0 bases short, with 12 bases between. CDR1 is SGHTS and CDR2 is YDEGEE in the germline V gene. The CDR3 sequence: CASSFRGFSNQPQHF. The CDR3 DNA, read in part, is TGTGCCAGCAGTTTTCGGGGTTTTAGCAATCAGCCC.

According to its frequency, this clone is medium-sized. CDR3 region: CASGHLGAYEQYF. CDR3 bases read: TGTGCCAGCGGTCATCTAGGAGCCTACGAG. This chain connects TRBV7-2 to TRBJ2-7; D call uncertain. The read stops 3 residues short of the end of the CDR3; the missing end is completed from the germline J gene. The germline V gene encodes CDR1 SGHTA and CDR2 FQGNSA. Trimming removed 8 bases at V and 2 bases at J, with 13 bases between. The CDR3 covers 13 residues.

As regards this clone: The read terminates 3 residues ahead of where the CDR3 ends, so the germline J gene completes it. The chain has TRBV27 and TRBJ2-5, with 10 bases aligning to TRBD1. V gave up 6 bases and J gave up 4 bases; unmatched junction bases: 2. This CDR3 region has 13 residues. Per the germline V gene, CDR1 is MNHEY and CDR2 is SMNVEV (reference sequence). Here the CDR3 reads CASSRQGAETQYF. CDR3 DNA, as far as it was read: TGTGCCAGCAGCCGACAGGGGGCAGAGACC.

Concerning this clone: Read coverage stops 3 residues before the CDR3 terminus; the germline J gene supplies the remainder. The V call is TRBV7-6, the J call TRBJ2-3; D is perhaps TRBD2 (5 bases). Germline CDR1 SGHVS, CDR2 FNYEAQ. This CDR3 contains 13 residues. Trimming cost V 8 bases and J 5 bases, with 14 bases left between them. The CDR3 bases that were read are TGTGCCAGCGCGGAGGCGGCGAGAGATACG. It specifies CASAEAARDT. The entire CDR3 protein reads CASAEAARDTQYF.

With respect to this clone: The CDR3 is cut off 3 residues early in the read; its end comes from the germline J gene. The genes are TRBV11-3 and TRBJ2-1; D is ambiguous. Trimming took off 5 bases at V and 3 bases at J, with 5 bases between the two ends. The CDR3 is 12 residues long. Germline V CDR1 and CDR2: SGHNT, YENEEA. CDR3 bases read: TGTGCCAGCAGCCACAACTACAATGAG. Translation: CASSHNYNE. The whole CDR3 sequence is CASSHNYNEQFF.

As for this clone: The read falls 3 residues short of the CDR3 end, and the missing part is taken from the germline J gene. The rearrangement links TRBV5-1 to TRBJ2-4, with TRBD1 identical over 7 bases. The CDR3 runs 14 residues. Germline V gene sequence: CDR1 SGHRS, CDR2 YFSETQ. Partial CDR3 DNA: TGCGCCAGCAGCCAGACAGGGTTTCAAGAGACT. Translating it yields CASSQTGFQET. The entire CDR3 reads CASSQTGFQETQYF. Using reference TRBV5-1 and TRBJ2-4 for the parts outside the CDR3, the full variable domain is KAGVTQTPRYLIKTRGQQVTLSCSPISGHRSVSWYQQTPGQGLQFLFEYFSETQRNKGNFPGRFSGRQFSNSRSEMNVSTLELGDSALYLCASSQTGFQETQYFGAGTRLSVL.

As regards this clone: The sequence runs out 3 residues before the end of the CDR3; the remainder is reconstructed from the germline J gene. This sample also contains other DNA sequences that code for the same CDR3. This sequence joins TRBV18 and TRBJ1-3; 7 nucleotides align to TRBD1. Germline-derived CDR1 and CDR2 are KGHSH and LQKENI. CDR3 length equals 19 residues. The V segment lost 5 bases and the J segment 0 bases; nucleotides outside the gene matches: 16. Here the CDR3 reads CASSSTKGTAKHSGNTIYF. CDR3 DNA, as far as it was read: TGTGCCAGCTCAAGCACTAAAGGGACAGCGAAACACTCTGGAAACACC.

A word on this clone: The read falls 3 residues short of the CDR3 end, and the missing part is taken from the germline J gene. The chain is built from TRBV6-2 or TRBV6-3 and TRBJ1-1, with 7 positions matching TRBD1. The CDR3 runs 12 residues. Looked up from germline, CDR1 is MNHEY and CDR2 is SVGEGT. The part of the CDR3 DNA that was read is TGTGCCAGCAGCCGCGGACAGGCGGAA. Protein product: CASSRGQAE. The CDR3 in full is CASSRGQAEAFF.

This clone is called medium-sized based on its frequency. The read halts 3 residues ahead of the CDR3 end, with the missing end drawn from the germline J gene. The chain recombines TRBV5-6 with TRBJ2-1; perhaps TRBD1 as D (5 bases). From germline, CDR1 is SGHDT and CDR2 YYEEEE. Trimming took off 4 bases at V and 5 bases at J, with 16 bases between the two ends. This CDR3 contains 15 residues. This CDR3 is CASSQTVIMDNEQFF. The CDR3 DNA, read in part, is TGTGCCAGCAGCCAGACAGTTATCATGGACAATGAG.

Notes on this clone: The read ends 3 residues before the CDR3 terminus; that terminus is restored from the germline J gene. The gene calls are TRBV2 and TRBJ2-7; 12 positions agree with TRBD1. Germline CDR1 reads SNHLY; CDR2 reads FYNNEI. This CDR3 contains 16 residues. V shed 5 bases and J 5 bases; nucleotides not matched to a gene: 10. The CDR3 region is CASSSGGTGGHNEQYF. Partial CDR3 DNA: TGTGCCAGCAGTTCGGGGGGGACAGGGGGCCACAACGAG.

To note about this clone: Sequencing ends 3 residues short of the CDR3 end; the germline J gene provides the rest. This chain links TRBV7-2 with TRBJ1-2, with D uncertain. Deletions cut 5 bases from V and 4 bases from J, with 11 bases between. The CDR3 is 13 residues long. Germline CDR1 is SGHTA and CDR2 is FQGNSA. The CDR3 DNA, read in part, is TGTGCCAGCAGCATTTGGCCCACCTATGGC. Protein product: CASSIWPTYG. The entire CDR3 sequence reads CASSIWPTYGYTF.

About this clone: Read data end 3 residues before the CDR3 end; the end is taken from the germline J gene. This sequence joins TRBV20-1 and TRBJ2-7; no definite D call. With 0 bases removed from V and 4 bases from J, the gap between germline ends came to 13 bases. The germline gives CDR1 DFQATT, CDR2 SNEGSKA (reference sequence). The length of the CDR3 is 14 residues. This chain's CDR3 is CSARDRRQAYEQYF. CDR3 DNA, as far as it was read: TGCAGTGCTAGAGATAGGCGCCAGGCGTACGAG.

As to this clone: From the germline J gene comes the end of the CDR3, since the read stops 3 residues before it. This chain connects TRBV20-1 to TRBJ2-1, with 13 bases lining up with TRBD2. The CDR3 covers 18 residues. Germline loops: CDR1 DFQATT, CDR2 SNEGSKA (reference sequence). V shed 6 bases and J 1 base; nucleotides not matched to a gene: 12. CDR3 region: CSAQPTSGGDPSYNEQFF. The CDR3 DNA, read in part, is TGCAGTGCCCAGCCTACTAGCGGGGGGGACCCTTCCTACAATGAG.

With respect to this clone: The read comes to an end 3 residues before the CDR3 does, leaving the germline J gene to fill in the end. The chain recombines TRBV20-1 with TRBJ2-2; 8 bases are shared with TRBD1. CDR1 is DFQATT and CDR2 is SNEGSKA in the germline V gene (reference sequence). The length of the CDR3 is 15 residues. The CDR3 loop is CSAPGGQAFNSPLFF. The CDR3 bases that were read are TGCAGTGCCCCAGGGGGACAGGCTTTCAATTCACCG.

In terms of frequency, this clone is medium-sized. The CDR3 is cut off 3 residues early in the read; its end comes from the germline J gene. The genes are TRBV7-9 and TRBJ2-7, with D possibly matching TRBD2 (5 bases). The CDR3 spans 14 residues. V gave up 5 bases and J gave up 5 bases, with 16 bases separating them. The germline CDR1 and CDR2 sequences are SEHNR and FQNEAQ (reference sequence). CDR3 region: CASSPSSTSNEQYF. The CDR3 DNA, read in part, is TGTGCCAGCAGCCCCAGCTCCACTAGTAACGAG.

On this clone itself: The read terminates 3 residues ahead of where the CDR3 ends, so the germline J gene completes it. V gene TRBV6-1 combines with J gene TRBJ1-1; 9 bases are a match to TRBD1. The CDR3 sequence is 14 residues long. CDR1 is MNHNS and CDR2 is SASEGT in the germline V gene. With V trimmed by 4 bases and J by 5 bases, 5 bases remained unmatched. The CDR3 loop reads CASSVGQGRTEAFF. CDR3 bases read: TGTGCCAGCAGTGTAGGACAGGGGAGGACTGAA.

The CDR3 here is CASQPTQDYGQYF. Partial CDR3 DNA: TGTGCCAGCCAACCGACGCAGGACTATGGT. This chain joins TRBV18 and TRBJ2-4; TRBD2 is a possible D gene (6 bases). The CDR3 end is not reached by the read, which stops 3 residues before it; the germline J gene fills it in. In germline, CDR1 is KGHSH, CDR2 LQKENI. This CDR3 spans 13 amino acids.

This clone shows up as medium-sized by frequency. The read finishes 3 residues shy of the CDR3 end, and the germline J gene is used to complete it. The chain joins TRBV19 to TRBJ2-4; D is possibly TRBD2 (6 bases). The CDR3 loop spans 16 amino acids. From germline, CDR1 is LNHDA and CDR2 SQIVND (reference sequence). V gave up 0 bases and J gave up 0 bases, with 9 bases separating them. CDR3 bases read: TGTGCCAGTAGTATAGATCCGGGACTAGCCAAAAACATT. Translating gives CASSIDPGLAKNI. The whole CDR3 sequence is CASSIDPGLAKNIQYF. Full variable domain (missing parts from reference TRBV19 and TRBJ2-4): DGGITQSPKYLFRKEGQNVTLSCEQNLNHDAMYWYRQDPGQGLRLIYYSQIVNDFQKGDIAEGYSVSREKKESFPLTVTSAQKNPTAFYLCASSIDPGLAKNIQYFGAGTRLSVL.

As for this clone: The CDR3 is cut off 3 residues early in the read; its end comes from the germline J gene. Other DNA sequences in the same sample also yield this CDR3. J is TRBJ2-2 and V is TRBV5-1; D ambiguous. The germline V gene encodes CDR1 SGHRS and CDR2 YFSETQ. The germline V and J ends were trimmed by 4 bases and 1 base, with 5 bases remaining between them. This CDR3 has 13 residues. CDR3 residues: CASSPRNTGELFF. CDR3 bases read: TGCGCCAGCAGCCCCAGGAACACCGGGGAG. Full variable domain (missing parts from reference TRBV5-1 and TRBJ2-2): KAGVTQTPRYLIKTRGQQVTLSCSPISGHRSVSWYQQTPGQGLQFLFEYFSETQRNKGNFPGRFSGRQFSNSRSEMNVSTLELGDSALYLCASSPRNTGELFFGEGSRLTVL.

As to this clone: From the germline J gene comes the end of the CDR3, since the read stops 3 residues before it. The chain recombines TRBV7-3 with TRBJ1-4; D is possibly TRBD1 (5 bases). This CDR3 contains 15 residues. In germline, CDR1 is SGHTA, CDR2 FQGTGA. The sequenced part of the CDR3 DNA is TGTGCCAGCAGCTTACAAAAGGCTGGGGCCAACGTA. It encodes CASSLQKAGANV. The whole CDR3 protein reads CASSLQKAGANVLFF.

To note about this clone: With the read ending 3 residues before the CDR3 end, the germline J gene is used to fill in that end. V is TRBV4-1 and J is TRBJ1-4, with 11 bases identical to TRBD1. This CDR3 comprises 15 residues. In germline, CDR1 is MGHRA, CDR2 YSYEKL. With V trimmed by 4 bases and J by 8 bases, 6 bases remained unmatched. Incomplete CDR3 DNA: TGCGCCAGCAGCCTTCCGGGACAGGGGGGCGAAAAA. Its protein product is CASSLPGQGGEK. From start to end, the CDR3 is CASSLPGQGGEKLFF.

Details on this clone: One end of the junction is discordant with germline, which a read error may explain. The CDR3 goes on 3 residues after the read ends, and that part is filled in from the germline J gene. The rearrangement links TRBV6-2 or TRBV6-3 to TRBJ1-2, with D tentatively TRBD1 (6 bases). CDR1 and CDR2 from the germline V gene are MNHEY and SVGEGT. The length of the CDR3 is 15 residues. The sequenced part of the CDR3 DNA is TGTGCCAGCAGGGAACTAGCGGGGGGGCGGTATGAC. Its protein product is CASRELAGGRYD. Given in full, the CDR3 is CASRELAGGRYDYTF.

For this clone: The read terminates 3 residues before the CDR3 end, so the remaining end is supplied by the germline J gene. The chain has TRBV20-1 and TRBJ2-7; 7 nucleotides line up with TRBD1. The germline V gene encodes CDR1 DFQATT and CDR2 SNEGSKA (reference sequence). Trimming took 3 bases from V and 3 from J; bases not matched to a gene: 11. The CDR3 totals 15 residues. The CDR3 is CSARVPGTAIYEQYF. The part of the CDR3 DNA that was read is TGCAGTGCTAGGGTGCCCGGGACAGCCATCTACGAG.